These T cell receptor beta chains were read from a single sample in a study of blood T cell repertoires in COVID-19. Generated by immunoSEQ multiplex PCR, the TCRdb table keeps only in-frame clones and is missing some. The data contain over 15,000 clones, 75% to 90% of them seen just once; the ten biggest clones take up roughly an eighth. Material for sequencing was peripheral blood. The receptors here all came from a man in his sixties with active COVID-19. Each CDR3 is given without its conserved first and last residue. The order of the fields is V gene, D gene, J gene, clone size, CDR3 protein. The D gene is left open where the match is weak. Clone size appears in some rows only: once, few, many, or a class for an expanded clone.

TRBV9	TRBD2	TRBJ2-3	-	ASSPGGGAATDTQY
TRBV7-2	TRBD1	TRBJ2-5	few	ASSLPTGGGETQY
TRBV5-1	-	TRBJ2-7	-	ASSLEGRGYEQY
TRBV2	TRBD1	TRBJ2-7	few	ASESGTDNSYEQY
TRBV6-5	-	TRBJ1-4	-	ASSYVGQPTNEKLF
TRBV5-4	TRBD1	TRBJ2-5	once	ASSRDRPGRGETQY
TRBV11-2	TRBD2	TRBJ2-5	-	ASSPAGGFAQETQY
TRBV24-1	-	TRBJ2-7	-	ATSDSGRYEQY
TRBV19	TRBD2	TRBJ2-1	once	ASSITSGSNDEQF
TRBV29-1	-	TRBJ2-5	once	SVVSSRGETQY
TRBV6-4	TRBD1	TRBJ1-6	-	ASSDPSWDRPREHSPLH
TRBV9	TRBD1	TRBJ1-1	-	ASSERGLAEAF
TRBV18	TRBD1	TRBJ1-2	-	ASSPTKQGEYGYT
TRBV30	TRBD1	TRBJ2-7	once	AWSLGQGDEQY
TRBV19	TRBD2	TRBJ2-5	-	ASSLRGGPSETQY
TRBV13	-	TRBJ2-7	-	ASSLFGRGPLYEQY